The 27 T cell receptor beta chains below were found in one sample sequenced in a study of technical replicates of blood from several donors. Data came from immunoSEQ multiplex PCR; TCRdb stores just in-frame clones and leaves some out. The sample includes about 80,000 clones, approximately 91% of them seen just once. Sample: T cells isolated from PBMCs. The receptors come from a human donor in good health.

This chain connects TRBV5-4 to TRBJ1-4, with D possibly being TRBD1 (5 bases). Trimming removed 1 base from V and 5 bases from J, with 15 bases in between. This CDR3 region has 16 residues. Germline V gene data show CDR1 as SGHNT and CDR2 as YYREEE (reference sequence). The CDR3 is CASSLKIQGWNEKLFF. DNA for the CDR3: TGTGCCAGCAGCTTGAAGATCCAGGGATGGAATGAAAAACTGTTTTTT.

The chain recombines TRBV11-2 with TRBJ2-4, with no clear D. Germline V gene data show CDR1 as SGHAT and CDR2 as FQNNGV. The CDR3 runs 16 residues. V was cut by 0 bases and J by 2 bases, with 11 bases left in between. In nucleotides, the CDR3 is TGTGCCAGCAGCTTAGAATCCGGGTGGACCAAAAACATTCAGTACTTC. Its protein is CASSLESGWTKNIQYF.

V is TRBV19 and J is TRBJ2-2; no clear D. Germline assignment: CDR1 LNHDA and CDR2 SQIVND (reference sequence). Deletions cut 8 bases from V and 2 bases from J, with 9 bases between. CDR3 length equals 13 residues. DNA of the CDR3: TGTGCCAGTCTACCATATAACACCGGGGAGCTGTTTTTT. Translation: CASLPYNTGELFF.

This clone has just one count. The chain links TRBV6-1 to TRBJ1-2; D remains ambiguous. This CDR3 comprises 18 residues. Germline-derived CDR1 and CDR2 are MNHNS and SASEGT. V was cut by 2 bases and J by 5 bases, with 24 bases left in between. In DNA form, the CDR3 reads TGTGCCAGCAGTGAAACCCCGAGCCGACGAGCGTCGGAATATGGCTACACCTTC. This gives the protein CASSETPSRRASEYGYTF.

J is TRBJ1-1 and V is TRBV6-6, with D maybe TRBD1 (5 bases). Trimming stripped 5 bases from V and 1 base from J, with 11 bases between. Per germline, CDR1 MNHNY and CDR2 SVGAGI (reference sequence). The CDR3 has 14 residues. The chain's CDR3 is CASSTGFRNTEAFF. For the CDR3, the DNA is TGTGCCAGCAGTACAGGATTCCGGAACACTGAAGCTTTCTTT.

This chain's CDR3 is CASSLDQGWGYEQYF. CDR3 bases: TGTGCCAGCAGCTTAGATCAGGGGTGGGGATACGAGCAGTACTTC. The chain employs TRBV5-4 and TRBJ2-7, with a weak D call TRBD1 (6 bases). Trimming left V 2 bases short and J 4 bases short, with 16 bases between. The V gene's germline CDR1 is SGHNT and CDR2 YYREEE (reference sequence). The CDR3 is 15 amino acids.

CDR3 loop: CSVESDRGVDYTF. The DNA for the CDR3 is TGCAGCGTTGAATCGGACAGGGGGGTAGACTACACCTTC. The chain is built from TRBV29-1 and TRBJ1-2, with TRBD1 matching over 10 bases. Germline V gene lookup returns CDR1 SQVTM and CDR2 ANQGSEA. V gave up 2 bases and J gave up 10 bases; unmatched junction bases: 7. This CDR3 is 13 amino acids long. The whole variable domain, remainder taken from reference TRBV29-1 and TRBJ1-2, is SAVISQKPSRDICQRGTSLTIQCQVDSQVTMMFWYRQQPGQSLTLIATANQGSEATYESGFVIDKFPISRPNLTFSTLTVSNMSPEDSSIYLCSVESDRGVDYTFGSGTRLTVV.

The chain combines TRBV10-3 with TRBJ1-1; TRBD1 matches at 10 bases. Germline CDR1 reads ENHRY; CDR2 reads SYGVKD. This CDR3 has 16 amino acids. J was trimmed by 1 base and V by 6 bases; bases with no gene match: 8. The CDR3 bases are TGTGCCATCAGCCCCGACAGGGGGCTGCAGAACACTGAAGCTTTCTTT. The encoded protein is CAISPDRGLQNTEAFF.

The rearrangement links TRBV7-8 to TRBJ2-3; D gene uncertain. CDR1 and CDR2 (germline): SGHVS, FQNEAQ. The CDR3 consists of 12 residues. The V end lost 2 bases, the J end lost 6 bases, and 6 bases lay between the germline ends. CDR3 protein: CASSLRYDTQYF. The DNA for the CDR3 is TGTGCCAGCAGCTTACGGTACGATACGCAGTATTTT. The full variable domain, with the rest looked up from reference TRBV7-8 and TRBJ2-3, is GAGVSQSPRYKVAKRGQDVALRCDPISGHVSLFWYQQALGQGPEFLTYFQNEAQLDKSGLPSDRFFAERPEGSVSTLKIQRTQQEDSAVYLCASSLRYDTQYFGPGTRLTVL.

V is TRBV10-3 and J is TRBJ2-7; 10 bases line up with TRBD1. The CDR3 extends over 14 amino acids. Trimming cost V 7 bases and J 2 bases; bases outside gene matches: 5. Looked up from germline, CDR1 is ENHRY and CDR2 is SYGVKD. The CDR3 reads CAITRDRGPYEQYF. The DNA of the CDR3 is TGTGCCATCACTCGGGACAGGGGACCCTACGAGCAGTACTTC.

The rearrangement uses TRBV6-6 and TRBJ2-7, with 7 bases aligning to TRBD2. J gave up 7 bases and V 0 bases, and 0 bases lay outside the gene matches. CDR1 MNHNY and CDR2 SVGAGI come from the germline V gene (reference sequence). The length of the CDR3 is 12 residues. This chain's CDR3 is CASSYSGGEQYF. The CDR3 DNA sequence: TGTGCCAGCAGTTACTCGGGGGGGGAGCAGTACTTC.

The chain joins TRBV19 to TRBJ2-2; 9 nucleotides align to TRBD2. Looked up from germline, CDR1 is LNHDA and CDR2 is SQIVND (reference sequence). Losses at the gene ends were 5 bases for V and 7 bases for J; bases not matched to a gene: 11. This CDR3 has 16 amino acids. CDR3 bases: TGTGCCAGTAGTGACCCGCTAGCGGGATATGGCGGGGAGCTGTTTTTT. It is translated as CASSDPLAGYGGELFF.

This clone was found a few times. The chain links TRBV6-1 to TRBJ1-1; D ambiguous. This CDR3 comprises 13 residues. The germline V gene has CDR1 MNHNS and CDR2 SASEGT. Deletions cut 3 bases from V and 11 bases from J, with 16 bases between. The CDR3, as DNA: TGTGCCAGCAGTGAGACCCCGTTTGCCGGGGCTTTCTTT. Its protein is CASSETPFAGAFF.

The CDR3 sequence is CASSQGQNTEAFF. The DNA for the CDR3 is TGCGCCAGCAGCCAAGGGCAGAACACTGAAGCTTTCTTT. The gene calls are TRBV4-1 and TRBJ1-1; no clear D. Germline V gene data show CDR1 as MGHRA and CDR2 as YSYEKL. The V gene lost 1 base and the J gene lost 1 base, with 4 bases spanning the gap. The CDR3 is made up of 13 amino acids.

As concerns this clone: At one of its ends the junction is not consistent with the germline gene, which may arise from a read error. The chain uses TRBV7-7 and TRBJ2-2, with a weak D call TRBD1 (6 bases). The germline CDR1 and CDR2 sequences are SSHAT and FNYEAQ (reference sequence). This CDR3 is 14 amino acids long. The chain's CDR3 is CASSPTGNTGELFF. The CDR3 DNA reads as TGTGCTAGCAGCCCGACAGGGAACACCGGGGAGCTGTTTTTT.

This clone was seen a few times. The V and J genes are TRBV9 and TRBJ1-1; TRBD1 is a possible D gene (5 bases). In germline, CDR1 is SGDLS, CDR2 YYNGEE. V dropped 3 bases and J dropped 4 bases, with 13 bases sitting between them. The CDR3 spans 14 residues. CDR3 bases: TGTGCCAGCAGCGGCGGGGCTATGGGCACTGAAGCTTTCTTT. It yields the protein CASSGGAMGTEAFF.

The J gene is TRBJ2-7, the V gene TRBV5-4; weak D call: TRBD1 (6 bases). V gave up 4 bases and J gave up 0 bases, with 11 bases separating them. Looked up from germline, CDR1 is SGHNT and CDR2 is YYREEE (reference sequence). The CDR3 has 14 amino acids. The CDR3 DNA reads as TGTGCCAGCAGCGCATTGGACAGCTCCTACGAGCAGTACTTC. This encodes CASSALDSSYEQYF. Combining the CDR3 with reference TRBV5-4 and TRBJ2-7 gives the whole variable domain ETGVTQSPTHLIKTRGQQVTLRCSSQSGHNTVSWYQQALGQGPQFIFQYYREEENGRGNFPPRFSGLQFPNYSSELNVNALELDDSALYLCASSALDSSYEQYFGPGTRLTVT.

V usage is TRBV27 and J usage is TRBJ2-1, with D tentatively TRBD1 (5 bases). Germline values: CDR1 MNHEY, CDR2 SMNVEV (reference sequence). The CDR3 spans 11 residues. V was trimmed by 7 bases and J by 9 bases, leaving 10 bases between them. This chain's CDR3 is CASTGYTEQFF. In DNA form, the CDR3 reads TGTGCCAGCACAGGGTATACTGAGCAGTTCTTC.

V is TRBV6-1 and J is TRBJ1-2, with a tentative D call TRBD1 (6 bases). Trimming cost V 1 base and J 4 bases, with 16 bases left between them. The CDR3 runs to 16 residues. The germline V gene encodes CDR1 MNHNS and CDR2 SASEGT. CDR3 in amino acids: CASSEGTGKEAYGYTF. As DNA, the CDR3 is TGTGCCAGCAGTGAAGGTACAGGGAAAGAGGCCTATGGCTACACCTTC.

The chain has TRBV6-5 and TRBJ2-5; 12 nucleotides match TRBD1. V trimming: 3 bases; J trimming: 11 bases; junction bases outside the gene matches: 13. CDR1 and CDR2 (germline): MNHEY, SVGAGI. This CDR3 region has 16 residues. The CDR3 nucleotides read TGTGCCAGCAGTTATCTAACGGGACAGGGGGCTGGTGAGCAGTACTTC. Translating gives CASSYLTGQGAGEQYF.

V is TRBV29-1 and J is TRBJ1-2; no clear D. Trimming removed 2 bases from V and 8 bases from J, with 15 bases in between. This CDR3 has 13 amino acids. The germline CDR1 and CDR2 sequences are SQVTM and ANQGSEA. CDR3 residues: CSVELGSIQGYTF. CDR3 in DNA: TGCAGCGTTGAATTGGGGAGCATACAAGGCTACACCTTC. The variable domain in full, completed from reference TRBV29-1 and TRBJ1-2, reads SAVISQKPSRDICQRGTSLTIQCQVDSQVTMMFWYRQQPGQSLTLIATANQGSEATYESGFVIDKFPISRPNLTFSTLTVSNMSPEDSSIYLCSVELGSIQGYTFGSGTRLTVV.

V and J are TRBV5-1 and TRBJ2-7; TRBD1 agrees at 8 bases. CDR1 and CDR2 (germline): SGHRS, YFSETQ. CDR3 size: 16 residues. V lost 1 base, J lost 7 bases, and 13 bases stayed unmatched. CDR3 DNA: TGCGCCAGCAGCTTGCGGACAGGGTTTTTTTCTAGGGAGCAGTACTTC. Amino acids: CASSLRTGFFSREQYF.

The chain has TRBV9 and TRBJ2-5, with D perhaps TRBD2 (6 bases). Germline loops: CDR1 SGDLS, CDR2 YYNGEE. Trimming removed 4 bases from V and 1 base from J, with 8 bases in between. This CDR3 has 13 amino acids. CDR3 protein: CASSLGGQETQYF. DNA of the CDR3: TGTGCCAGCAGCCTCGGGGGCCAAGAGACCCAGTACTTC.

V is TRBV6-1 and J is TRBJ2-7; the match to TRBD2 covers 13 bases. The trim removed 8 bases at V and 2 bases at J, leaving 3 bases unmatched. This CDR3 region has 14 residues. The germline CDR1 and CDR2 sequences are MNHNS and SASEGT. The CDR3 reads CASGTSGITYEQYF. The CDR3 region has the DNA TGTGCCAGCGGGACTAGCGGGATTACCTACGAGCAGTACTTC.

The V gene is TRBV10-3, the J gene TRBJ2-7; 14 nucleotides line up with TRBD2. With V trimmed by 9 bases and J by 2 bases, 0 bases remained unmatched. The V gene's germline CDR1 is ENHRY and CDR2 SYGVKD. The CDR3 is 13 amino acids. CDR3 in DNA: TGTGCCATGGGACTAGCGGGAGCCTACGAGCAGTACTTC. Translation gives CAMGLAGAYEQYF.

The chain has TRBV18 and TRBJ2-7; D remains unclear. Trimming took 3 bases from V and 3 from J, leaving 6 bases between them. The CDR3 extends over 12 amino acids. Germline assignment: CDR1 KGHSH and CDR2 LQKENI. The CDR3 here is CASSPPGYEQYF. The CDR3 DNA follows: TGTGCCAGCTCACCTCCAGGCTACGAGCAGTACTTC.

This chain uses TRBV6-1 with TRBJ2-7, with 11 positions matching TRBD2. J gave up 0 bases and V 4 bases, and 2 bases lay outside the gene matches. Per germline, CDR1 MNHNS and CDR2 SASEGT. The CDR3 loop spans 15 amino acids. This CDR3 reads CASSGTSGSSYEQYF. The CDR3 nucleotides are TGTGCCAGCAGTGGGACTAGCGGGTCCTCCTACGAGCAGTACTTC.